One and the same sample provided the 16 T cell receptor beta chains below, sequenced in a study of T cells and Merkel cell carcinoma outcomes. Some clones are missing from TCRdb's copy, which holds only in-frame ones; the method was immunoSEQ multiplex PCR. This table holds about 1,000 clones, roughly 90% found once. The sequencing input was tumor tissue from Merkel cell carcinoma. These receptors were obtained from a human donor with Merkel cell carcinoma.

The V call is TRBV5-1, the J call TRBJ2-1; D gene unclear. The V end was cut by 4 bases, the J end by 2 bases, with 13 bases between. CDR1 is SGHRS and CDR2 is YFSETQ in the germline V gene. The CDR3 extends over 15 amino acids. CDR3 bases: TGCGCCAGCAGCCGCGACTTGGCGCCCTACAATGAGCAGTTCTTC. Translation gives CASSRDLAPYNEQFF.

This clone was counted a single time. CDR3 region: CASRGNRFLSTEAFF. As DNA, the CDR3 is TGTGCCAGCAGGGGTAATCGATTTCTGAGCACTGAAGCTTTCTTT. The genes are TRBV19 and TRBJ1-1, with D possibly being TRBD1 (6 bases). V shed 9 bases and J shed 4 bases, with 21 bases lying between them. This CDR3 is 15 amino acids long. CDR1 LNHDA and CDR2 SQIVND come from the germline V gene (reference sequence).

CDR3 DNA: TGCACCAGCAGTCGGGCCAACGTCCTGACTTTC. Translation: CTSSRANVLTF. The genes are TRBV1 and TRBJ2-6. TRBV1 has pseudogene status. The CDR3 sequence is 11 residues long.

The CDR3 protein is CASSYVNQPQHF. The CDR3 region has the DNA TGTGCCAGCAGCTATGTCAATCAGCCCCAGCATTTT. The chain has TRBV7-2 and TRBJ1-5; D gene unclear. CDR1 and CDR2 (germline): SGHTA, FQGNSA. This CDR3 is 12 amino acids long. Between the trimmed V and J ends, which lost 4 bases and 3 bases, there was a span of 4 bases. The full variable domain, rest sourced from reference TRBV7-2 and TRBJ1-5, is GAGVSQSPSNKVTEKGKDVELRCDPISGHTALYWYRQSLGQGLEFLIYFQGNSAPDKSGLPSDRFSAERTGGSVSTLTIQRTQQEDSAVYLCASSYVNQPQHFGDGTRLSIL.

Turning to this clone: The same CDR3 can be traced to other DNA sequences in this sample. The chain links TRBV9 to TRBJ2-4; the match to TRBD2 covers 13 bases. J lost 4 bases, V lost 0 bases, and 10 bases had no gene match. Per germline, CDR1 SGDLS and CDR2 YYNGEE. This CDR3 has 19 residues. The CDR3 nucleotides are TGTGCCAGCAGCGTAGATTCGCGGACTAGCGGGAGAGCTAAAAACATTCAGTACTTC. Residues: CASSVDSRTSGRAKNIQYF.

The CDR3 region has the DNA TGTGCCAGCAGCTTAGTCCCTATGCGAAGAAAGACCCAGTACTTC. Amino acid sequence: CASSLVPMRRKTQYF. The gene calls are TRBV7-2 and TRBJ2-5; no definite D call. Germline V gives CDR1 SGHTA, CDR2 FQGNSA. The CDR3 is 15 amino acids. V dropped 1 base and J dropped 6 bases, with 15 bases sitting between them.

The genes are TRBV23-1 and TRBJ1-2, with D possibly TRBD1 on 6 matching bases. TRBV23-1 is treated as an ORF (open reading frame) with a function not yet certain. Trimming took 0 bases from V and 6 from J, leaving 20 bases between them. The CDR3 loop spans 17 amino acids. The CDR3, as DNA: TGCGCCAGCAGTCAATCGGACATAGGGGGAATTGTGGATGGCTACACCTTC. As protein: CASSQSDIGGIVDGYTF.

The chain employs TRBV7-3 and TRBJ2-2, with D tentatively TRBD2 (5 bases). V was shortened by 4 bases and J by 0 bases, with 12 bases between the two germline ends. The CDR3 has 16 residues. CDR1 is SGHTA, CDR2 FQGTGA, per germline. The CDR3 sequence: CASSSETIANTGELFF. The CDR3, as DNA: TGTGCCAGCAGCTCCGAGACTATTGCGAACACCGGGGAGCTGTTTTTT.

This clone was found once. The genes are TRBV7-6 and TRBJ1-2; 8 nucleotides agree with TRBD1. The CDR3 sequence is 19 residues long. CDR1 is SGHVS, CDR2 FNYEAQ, per germline. The V gene end was trimmed by 5 bases and the J gene end by 1 base; junction bases not matched to a gene: 18. The CDR3 DNA reads TGTGCCAGCAGCCTATGGCCCCCCGGACAGGGTGGGGATAACTATGGCTACACCTTC. Amino acid sequence: CASSLWPPGQGGDNYGYTF.

The rearrangement uses TRBV20-1 and TRBJ1-1; D ambiguous. Germline lookup yields CDR1 DFQATT and CDR2 SNEGSKA (reference sequence). The CDR3 length is 11 residues. Trimming left V 7 bases short and J 2 bases short, with 8 bases between. The CDR3 DNA sequence: TGCAGTGTGTGGGGAAACACTGAAGCTTTCTTT. Residues: CSVWGNTEAFF.

Concerning this clone: This may be a read error, as it is one base from a much larger clone. This chain connects TRBV29-1 to TRBJ1-1, with D unresolved. This CDR3 has 13 amino acids. V gave up 4 bases and J gave up 7 bases, with 16 bases separating them. CDR1 is SQVTM, CDR2 ANQGSEA, per germline. For the CDR3, the DNA is TGCAGCGTTGCGGGCTACAGTGGCATTGAAGCTTTCTTT. Its translation is CSVAGYSGIEAFF.

This clone appeared once. V and J are TRBV19 and TRBJ1-2; 9 bases fit TRBD1. Germline CDR1 LNHDA, CDR2 SQIVND (reference sequence). Trimming took 7 bases from V and 4 from J; bases not matched to a gene: 10. The CDR3 has 15 residues. CDR3 DNA: TGTGCCAGTACTCCTAGGACAGGGGCCGCCTATGGCTACACCTTC. Translation gives CASTPRTGAAYGYTF.

V usage is TRBV7-9 and J usage is TRBJ1-4; D is unresolved. CDR3 length: 13 amino acids. The germline V gene has CDR1 SEHNR and CDR2 FQNEAQ (reference sequence). Trimming took off 3 bases at V and 6 bases at J, with 8 bases between the two ends. CDR3 in amino acids: CASSFHGDEKLFF. The CDR3 region has the DNA TGTGCCAGCAGCTTCCACGGAGATGAAAAACTGTTTTTT.

The gene calls are TRBV5-4 and TRBJ1-2, with D possibly being TRBD1 (5 bases). This CDR3 contains 17 residues. The V gene's germline CDR1 is SGHNT and CDR2 YYREEE (reference sequence). Deletions cut 3 bases from V and 1 base from J, with 19 bases between. The chain's CDR3 is CASSSVGGGSINYGYTF. The DNA for the CDR3 is TGTGCCAGCAGCTCCGTCGGGGGAGGATCCATTAACTATGGCTACACCTTC. The variable domain in full, with the rest retrieved from reference TRBV5-4 and TRBJ1-2, is ETGVTQSPTHLIKTRGQQVTLRCSSQSGHNTVSWYQQALGQGPQFIFQYYREEENGRGNFPPRFSGLQFPNYSSELNVNALELDDSALYLCASSSVGGGSINYGYTFGSGTRLTVV.

In its sample, this clone was seen once. V usage is TRBV7-9 and J usage is TRBJ2-3, with 7 bases identical to TRBD2. The CDR3 totals 15 residues. Germline CDR1 is SEHNR and CDR2 is FQNEAQ (reference sequence). V gave up 1 base and J gave up 2 bases; unmatched junction bases: 3. The CDR3 bases are TGTGCCAGCAGCTTAGGGGGAGGGAACACAGATACGCAGTATTTT. Its translation is CASSLGGGNTDTQYF.

This sequence joins TRBV5-1 and TRBJ2-7, with TRBD1 identical over 7 bases. The trim removed 0 bases at V and 7 bases at J, leaving 13 bases unmatched. Germline V gene data show CDR1 as SGHRS and CDR2 as YFSETQ. This CDR3 spans 16 amino acids. In DNA, the CDR3 is TGCGCCAGCAGCTTGGGGCCGACAGGGCCCCTCGAGGAGCAGTACTTC. Protein product: CASSLGPTGPLEEQYF.